This T cell receptor beta chain emerged from a study of shared clonotypes between healthy human individuals. Study outcomes and limitations: When naive CD4 clonotypes were compared across four donors, about 4.8% were shared. An effect of sequencing depth on clonotype sharing among donors was expected.

On this clone: No antigen is known for it.

The method was immunoSEQ multiplex PCR; TCRdb's version includes in-frame clones alone and lacks a portion of them. The sample holds 2 million to 2.5 million clones, 90% to 95% seen once. The study drew its donors from healthy HIV-negative adults without recent acute infections or vaccinations. The CDR3 runs 16 residues. Germline assignment: CDR1 SGDLS and CDR2 YYNGEE. Trimming cost V 0 bases and J 4 bases, with 16 bases left between them. The sequence came from a man aged 18-30 years in good health. Some clones in this sample may be carry-over from other donors' samples. The sample consisted of naive CD4+ T cells from PBMCs. This sample's subset: CD45RA+ positively selected. This chain connects TRBV9 to TRBJ1-2; D gene uncertain. DNA of the CDR3: TGTGCCAGCAGCGTAGGGGGAAGACCTACTGGCTATGGCTACACCTTC. Its translation: CASSVGGRPTGYGYTF. Combining the CDR3 with reference TRBV9 and TRBJ1-2 gives the whole variable domain DSGVTQTPKHLITATGQRVTLRCSPRSGDLSVYWYQQSLDQGLQFLIQYYNGEERAKGNILERFSAQQFPDLHSELNLSSLELGDSALYFCASSVGGRPTGYGYTFGSGTRLTVV.